Listed here are 16 T cell receptor beta chains from one sample, sequenced in a study of T cell repertoires in cytomegalovirus infection. A single record per CDR3 protein comes from TCRdb applying MiXCR to the reads. Of 450,000 to 550,000 distinct CDR3 sequences listed, approximately 15% are singletons. The sequenced sample was CD8+ T cells from PBMCs. These receptors were obtained from a human donor in good health (CMV status not recorded). Some clones in this sample may be carry-over from other donors' samples.

This clonotype was counted many times. This sequence joins TRBV7-2 and TRBJ2-7, with 11 bases fitting TRBD2. This CDR3 region has 17 residues. With V trimmed by 1 base and J by 2 bases, 7 bases remained unmatched. The V gene's germline CDR1 is SGHTA and CDR2 FQGNSA. Written as DNA, the CDR3 is TGTGCCAGCAGCTTAGTTAGCGGGAGGGTGAAGGCCTACGAGCAGTACTTC. It specifies CASSLVSGRVKAYEQYF.

This chain joins TRBV5-6 and TRBJ1-1; 10 bases match TRBD1. This CDR3 is 13 amino acids long. Germline V CDR1 and CDR2: SGHDT, YYEEEE. V lost 5 bases to trimming and J lost 10 bases; unmatched junction nucleotides: 8. CDR3 region: CASRAGTGAPAFF. The CDR3 DNA reads TGTGCCAGCAGGGCCGGGACAGGGGCACCAGCTTTCTTT.

This clonotype was observed many times. The rearrangement joins TRBV6-5 to TRBJ2-7, with 7 bases matching TRBD1. The CDR3 spans 17 residues. CDR1 is MNHEY and CDR2 is SVGAGI in the germline V gene. Unmatched junction bases numbered 10, after V lost 1 base and J lost 1 base. CDR3 DNA sequence: TGTGCCAGCAGTTACTTCGCGACGGACAGGATTTCCTACGAGCAGTACTTC. Its translation: CASSYFATDRISYEQYF.

This clonotype has just a few counts. V gene TRBV9 combines with J gene TRBJ1-2, with TRBD1 matching 9 bases. In germline, CDR1 is SGDLS, CDR2 YYNGEE. The V and J ends lost 3 bases and 4 bases, in that order; junction bases with no gene match: 10. The CDR3 is made up of 16 amino acids. The CDR3 region has the DNA TGTGCCAGCAGCGGTGACAGGGGGTCCCCCTTCTATGGCTACACCTTC. This gives the protein CASSGDRGSPFYGYTF.

The CDR3 is CASSQDLTAETQYF. CDR3 in DNA: TGTGCCAGCAGCCAAGATCTCACGGCCGAGACCCAGTACTTC. V usage is TRBV3-1 and J usage is TRBJ2-5; D unresolved. Per the germline V gene, CDR1 is LGHDT and CDR2 is YNNKEL (reference sequence). The CDR3 has 14 amino acids. Trimming stripped 0 bases from V and 5 bases from J, with 10 bases between.

V gene TRBV7-9 combines with J gene TRBJ2-1, with D perhaps matching TRBD1 or TRBD2 (5 bases each). The CDR3 spans 16 residues. Trimming removed 5 bases at V and 4 bases at J, with 18 bases between. CDR1 is SEHNR, CDR2 FQNEAQ, per germline (reference sequence). The CDR3 sequence: CASSREWDREYNEQFF. DNA of the CDR3: TGTGCCAGCAGCCGAGAGTGGGACCGCGAGTACAATGAGCAGTTCTTC.

This clonotype occurred many times. This chain links TRBV12-3 or TRBV12-4 with TRBJ1-1; no definite D call. The V gene lost 6 bases and the J gene lost 4 bases, with 12 bases spanning the gap. The CDR3 covers 13 residues. CDR3 sequence: CASSLGRLTEAFF. The CDR3 DNA reads as TGTGCCAGCAGCCTAGGACGGCTCACTGAAGCTTTCTTT.

This clonotype was seen more than once but under ten times. The chain is built from TRBV14 and TRBJ2-7; the match to TRBD2 covers 9 bases. The CDR3 length is 15 residues. Germline lookup yields CDR1 SGHDN and CDR2 FVKESK. J gave up 4 bases and V 0 bases, and 4 bases lay outside the gene matches. In nucleotides, the CDR3 is TGTGCCAGCAGCCAAGAAAGCGGGGGGCGGTACGAGCAGTACTTC. This translates into CASSQESGGRYEQYF.

In its sample, this clonotype was seen once. This CDR3 is missing its conserved last phenylalanine or tryptophan, likely due to a read error. The V and J genes are TRBV27 and TRBJ2-7; the match to TRBD2 covers 7 bases. The CDR3 length is 13 residues. Looked up from germline, CDR1 is MNHEY and CDR2 is SMNVEV (reference sequence). V shed 5 bases, J shed 4 bases, and the junction held 5 bases outside the gene matches. The CDR3 nucleotides are TGTGCCAGCAGTACGGCGGGAGTGTACGAGCAGTACTTA. It is translated as CASSTAGVYEQYL.

This clonotype came up many times. The chain carries TRBV19 and TRBJ1-1; TRBD1 might be the D (5 bases). This CDR3 is built from 12 residues. V was pared by 3 bases and J by 7 bases, with 9 bases between. Germline lookup yields CDR1 LNHDA and CDR2 SQIVND (reference sequence). CDR3 bases: TGTGCCAGTAGTATCGGGGACTATGAAGCTTTCTTT. Protein sequence: CASSIGDYEAFF.

This clonotype was recorded many times. The rearrangement links TRBV2 to TRBJ1-1; no reliable D call. CDR3 length equals 12 residues. Germline V gene sequence: CDR1 SNHLY, CDR2 FYNNEI. V lost 1 base, J lost 4 bases, and 4 bases lay in between. The DNA for the CDR3 is TGTGCCAGCAGTGAAGACGCCACTGAAGCTTTCTTT. Translating it yields CASSEDATEAFF.

This clonotype was detected a few times. The chain recombines TRBV19 with TRBJ2-1; no clear D gene. There are 11 residues in the CDR3. V was trimmed by 7 bases and J by 4 bases, leaving 5 bases between them. From germline, CDR1 is LNHDA and CDR2 SQIVND (reference sequence). CDR3 sequence (DNA): TGTGCCAGTAACATGTACAATGAGCAGTTCTTC. It translates to CASNMYNEQFF.

Worth noting for this clonotype: A single base separates this from a much larger clone, so it may be a read error. As the CDR3 is not closed by the conserved phenylalanine or tryptophan, this likely results from a read error. The V gene is TRBV27, the J gene TRBJ1-1; possible D gene TRBD1, 5 bases. The CDR3 is made up of 14 amino acids. Trimming took 4 bases from V and 5 from J, leaving 14 bases between them. From germline, CDR1 is MNHEY and CDR2 SMNVEV (reference sequence). Here the CDR3 reads CASSWGGGGTEAFY. DNA of the CDR3: TGTGCCAGCAGTTGGGGTGGGGGAGGGACTGAAGCTTTCTAT.

This clonotype was counted only a few times. V is TRBV20-1 and J is TRBJ1-3; the D gene is possibly TRBD1 (5 bases). CDR1 is DFQATT, CDR2 SNEGSKA, per germline (reference sequence). With 5 bases removed from V and 4 bases from J, the gap between germline ends came to 12 bases. The CDR3 is 13 amino acids. This CDR3 is CSAAQAGGNTIYF. The CDR3 DNA sequence: TGCAGTGCTGCCCAGGCAGGGGGAAACACCATATATTTT.

In its sample, this clonotype was seen many times. The chain employs TRBV6-5 and TRBJ2-2; no clear D. CDR3 length equals 14 residues. Trimming removed 0 bases at V and 3 bases at J, with 5 bases between. Germline V gene lookup returns CDR1 MNHEY and CDR2 SVGAGI. The DNA for the CDR3 is TGTGCCAGCAGTTACTCCCAGTACACCGGGGAGCTGTTTTTT. Protein: CASSYSQYTGELFF.

Turning to this clonotype: A much more abundant neighbour one base away suggests this may be a read error. This is likely a read error, given that the CDR3 carries no conserved phenylalanine or tryptophan at its end. The V and J genes are TRBV6-5 and TRBJ1-2; no firm D call. V lost 2 bases, J lost 8 bases, and 15 bases lay in between. The CDR3 sequence is 14 residues long. CDR1 and CDR2 (germline): MNHEY, SVGAGI. The CDR3 reads CASSYPGWLGGYTL. CDR3 nucleotides: TGTGCCAGCAGTTACCCAGGATGGCTGGGGGGCTACACCTTA.